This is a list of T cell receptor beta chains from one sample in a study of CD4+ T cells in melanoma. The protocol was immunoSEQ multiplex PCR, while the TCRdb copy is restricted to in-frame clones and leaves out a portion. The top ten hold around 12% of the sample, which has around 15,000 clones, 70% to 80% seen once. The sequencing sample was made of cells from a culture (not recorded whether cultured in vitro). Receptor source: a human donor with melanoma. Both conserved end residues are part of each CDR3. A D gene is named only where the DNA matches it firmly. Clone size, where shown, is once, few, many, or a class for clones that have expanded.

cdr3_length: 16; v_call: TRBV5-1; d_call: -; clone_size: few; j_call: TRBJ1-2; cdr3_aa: CASSLEVGGFNYGYTF; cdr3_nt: TGCGCCAGCAGCTTGGAGGTTGGGGGCTTTAACTATGGCTACACCTTC
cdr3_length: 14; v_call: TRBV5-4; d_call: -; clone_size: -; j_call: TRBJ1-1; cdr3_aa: CASSTDPGFTEAFF; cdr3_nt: TGTGCCAGCAGCACCGACCCAGGGTTCACTGAAGCTTTCTTT
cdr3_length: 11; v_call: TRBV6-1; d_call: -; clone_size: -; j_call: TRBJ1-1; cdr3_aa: CASRFRDEAFF; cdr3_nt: TGTGCCAGCAGATTCCGGGACGAAGCTTTCTTT
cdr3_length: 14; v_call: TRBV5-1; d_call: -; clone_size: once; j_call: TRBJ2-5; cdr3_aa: CASTRGTTKGDQYF; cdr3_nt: TGCGCCAGTACCCGCGGGACTACGAAGGGGGACCAGTACTTC
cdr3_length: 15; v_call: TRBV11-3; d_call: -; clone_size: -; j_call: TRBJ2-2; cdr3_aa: CASSTGLLGPGELFF; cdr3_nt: TGTGCCAGCAGTACGGGCCTTCTGGGGCCCGGGGAGCTGTTTTTT
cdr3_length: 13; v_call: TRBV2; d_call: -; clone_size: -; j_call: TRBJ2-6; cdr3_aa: CASRETGANVLTF; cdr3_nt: TGTGCCTCCCGGGAAACTGGGGCCAACGTCCTGACTTTC
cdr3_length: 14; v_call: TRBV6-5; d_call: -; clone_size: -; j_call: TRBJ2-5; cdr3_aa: CASSYGTLQETQYF; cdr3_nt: TGTGCCAGCAGTTACGGGACTCTGCAAGAGACCCAGTACTTC
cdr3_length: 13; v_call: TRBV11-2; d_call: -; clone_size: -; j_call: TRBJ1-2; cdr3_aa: CASSPFGGRGYTF; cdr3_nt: TGTGCCAGCAGCCCTTTTGGGGGCCGTGGCTACACCTTC
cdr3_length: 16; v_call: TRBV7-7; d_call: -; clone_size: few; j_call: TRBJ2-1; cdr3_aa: CASSRLPGTPYNEQFF; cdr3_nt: TGTGCCAGCAGTCGGCTACCAGGGACGCCGTACAATGAGCAGTTCTTC
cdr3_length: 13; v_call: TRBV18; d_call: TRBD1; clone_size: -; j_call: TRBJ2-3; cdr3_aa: CASSPNRGDTQYF; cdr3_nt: TGTGCCAGCTCACCCAACAGGGGAGATACGCAGTATTTT
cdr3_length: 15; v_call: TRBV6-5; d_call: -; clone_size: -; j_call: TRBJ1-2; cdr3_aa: CASRVQAGPGYGYTF; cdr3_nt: TGTGCCAGCAGGGTCCAAGCGGGACCGGGCTATGGCTACACCTTC
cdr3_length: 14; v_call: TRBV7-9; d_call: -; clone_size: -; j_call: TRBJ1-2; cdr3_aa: CASSGKAGDYGYTF; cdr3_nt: TGTGCCAGCAGCGGCAAGGCAGGGGACTATGGCTACACCTTC
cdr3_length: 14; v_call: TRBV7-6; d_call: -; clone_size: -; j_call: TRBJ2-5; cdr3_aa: CASRERRGGETQYF; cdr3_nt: TGTGCCAGCAGGGAGCGTAGGGGAGGAGAGACCCAGTACTTC
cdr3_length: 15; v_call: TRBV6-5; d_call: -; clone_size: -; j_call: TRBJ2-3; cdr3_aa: CASSYRALGTDTQYF; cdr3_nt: TGTGCCAGCAGTTACCGAGCCCTGGGCACAGATACGCAGTATTTT
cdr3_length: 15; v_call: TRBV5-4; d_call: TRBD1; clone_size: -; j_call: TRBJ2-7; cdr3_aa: CASSLGGTGFDEQYF; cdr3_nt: TGTGCCAGCAGCCTCGGGGGGACAGGGTTCGACGAGCAGTACTTC
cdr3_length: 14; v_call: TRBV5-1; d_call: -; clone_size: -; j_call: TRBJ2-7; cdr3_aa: CASSPGWGSYEQYF; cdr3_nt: TGCGCCAGCAGCCCGGGGTGGGGCTCCTACGAGCAGTACTTC
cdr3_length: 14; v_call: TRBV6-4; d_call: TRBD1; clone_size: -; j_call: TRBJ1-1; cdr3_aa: CASSERQGNTEAFF; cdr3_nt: TGTGCCAGCAGTGAGCGACAGGGCAACACTGAAGCTTTCTTT
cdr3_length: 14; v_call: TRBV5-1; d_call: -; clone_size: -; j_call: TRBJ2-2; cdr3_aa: CASSLAGVTGELFF; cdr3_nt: TGCGCCAGCAGCTTGGCTGGTGTCACCGGGGAGCTGTTTTTT
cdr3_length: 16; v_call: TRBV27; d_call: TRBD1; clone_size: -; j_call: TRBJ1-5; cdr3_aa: CASSLVGTGSDQPQHF; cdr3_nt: TGTGCCAGCAGTTTGGTAGGGACAGGGTCGGACCAGCCCCAGCATTTT
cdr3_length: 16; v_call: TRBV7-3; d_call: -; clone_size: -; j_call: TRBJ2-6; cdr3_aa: CASSLVGSSGANVLTF; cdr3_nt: TGTGCCAGCAGCTTAGTCGGTAGCTCTGGGGCCAACGTCCTGACTTTC
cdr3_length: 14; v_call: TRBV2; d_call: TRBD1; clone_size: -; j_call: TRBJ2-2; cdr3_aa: CASSWGQGPGELFF; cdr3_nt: TGTGCCAGCAGTTGGGGACAGGGCCCCGGGGAGCTGTTTTTT
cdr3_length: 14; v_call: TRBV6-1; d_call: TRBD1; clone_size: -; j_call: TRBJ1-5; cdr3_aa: CASSADRGPQPQHF; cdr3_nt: TGTGCCAGCAGTGCTGACAGGGGGCCTCAGCCCCAGCATTTT
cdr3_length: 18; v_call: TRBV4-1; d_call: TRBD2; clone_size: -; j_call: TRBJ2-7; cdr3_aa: CASSQDTGAGITSYEQYF; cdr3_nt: TGCGCCAGCAGCCAAGATACCGGAGCGGGGATAACTTCCTACGAGCAGTACTTC
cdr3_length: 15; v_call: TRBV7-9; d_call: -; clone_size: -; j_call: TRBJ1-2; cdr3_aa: CASSLDIMGRGGYTF; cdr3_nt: TGTGCCAGCAGCTTAGATATCATGGGACGAGGGGGCTACACCTTC
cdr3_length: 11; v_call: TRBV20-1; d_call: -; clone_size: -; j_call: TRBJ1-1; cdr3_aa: CSAAPIEGAFF; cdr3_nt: TGCAGTGCGGCCCCTATCGAGGGAGCTTTCTTT
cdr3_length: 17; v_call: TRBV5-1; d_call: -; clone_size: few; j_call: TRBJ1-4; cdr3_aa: CARRPRQPGRKNEKLFF; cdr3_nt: TGCGCCAGACGACCAAGGCAACCGGGACGGAAAAATGAAAAACTGTTTTTT
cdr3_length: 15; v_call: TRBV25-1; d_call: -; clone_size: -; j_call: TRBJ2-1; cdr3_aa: CASSPIGGTYNEQFF; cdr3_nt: TGTGCCAGCAGTCCGATAGGGGGGACCTACAATGAGCAGTTCTTC
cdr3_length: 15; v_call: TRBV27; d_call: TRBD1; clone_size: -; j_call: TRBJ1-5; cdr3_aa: CASSLGRGPYQPQHF; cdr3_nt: TGTGCCAGCAGTTTAGGCAGGGGGCCCTATCAGCCCCAGCATTTT
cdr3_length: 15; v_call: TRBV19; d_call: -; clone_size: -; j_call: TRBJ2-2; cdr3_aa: CASARDGTYTGELFF; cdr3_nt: TGTGCCAGTGCCCGGGACGGGACCTACACCGGGGAGCTGTTTTTT
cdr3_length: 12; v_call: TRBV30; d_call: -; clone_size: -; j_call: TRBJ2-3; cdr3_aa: CAWTGDADTQYF; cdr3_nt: TGTGCCTGGACAGGGGACGCAGATACGCAGTATTTT